The rows below give T cell receptor beta chains drawn from one sample of a study of cytomegalovirus exposure and HLA in healthy donors. This table comes from immunoSEQ multiplex PCR, and its TCRdb copy is limited to in-frame clones, with some not included. The table shows about 190,000 clones, with 86% occurring only once. The sequencing input was PBMCs. The origin of the receptors is a woman under 40 in good health and CMV-seronegative. The CDR3 runs from the conserved cysteine through the conserved F or W. D genes are given only for firm matches. Size values are once, few and many counts, or a class for expanded clones, and some rows have none.

j_gene,abundance,v_gene,d_gene,CDR3nt,CDR3aa
TRBJ1-1,.,TRBV19,.,TGTGCCAGTAGTATCAGGAATTCGAACACTGAAGCTTTCTTT,CASSIRNSNTEAFF
TRBJ2-5,few,TRBV14,.,TGTGCCAGCAGCCTCTTAGCGGAAAGGGGATACCAAGAGACCCAGTACTTC,CASSLLAERGYQETQYF
TRBJ1-1,.,TRBV7-9,.,TGTGCCAGCAGCACCCGACGGGACACTGAAGCTTTCTTT,CASSTRRDTEAFF
TRBJ2-5,.,TRBV7-3,TRBD1,TGTGCCAGCAGCTTAGGACAGGGGCTAGGAGAGACCCAGTACTTC,CASSLGQGLGETQYF
TRBJ2-2,.,TRBV27,.,TGTGCCAGCAGTCCTGGGGCAGGTATCGGGGAGCTGTTTTTT,CASSPGAGIGELFF
TRBJ2-5,once,TRBV11-2,.,TGTGCCAGCAGCCTGGAGAGGGAGACCCAGTACTTC,CASSLERETQYF
TRBJ1-1,.,TRBV4-2,TRBD1,TGTGCCAGCAGCCAAGAGCCAGGGGGCTGGACTGAAGCTTTCTTT,CASSQEPGGWTEAFF
TRBJ1-5,.,TRBV10-1,.,TGCGCCAGCAGTGGCCAGGAACAGCATTTT,CASSGQEQHF
TRBJ2-1,.,TRBV7-8,.,TGTGCCAGCAGCCCAATCAGGGTGACCTACAATGAGCAGTTCTTC,CASSPIRVTYNEQFF
TRBJ2-7,.,TRBV20-1,TRBD1,TGCAGTGGCAGGGGGTACTACGAGCAGTACTTC,CSGRGYYEQYF
TRBJ2-3,.,TRBV28,TRBD2,TGTGCCAGCAGCATGCGAAGGGATAGCGGGAGTTTCACAGATACGCAGTATTTT,CASSMRRDSGSFTDTQYF
TRBJ2-1,.,TRBV30,.,TGTGCCTTGACAGGCCCAATTTACAATGAGCAGTTCTTC,CALTGPIYNEQFF
TRBJ2-7,.,TRBV11-3,.,TGTGCCAGCAGCTTAGATGGGGGGGCCTCCGAGCAGTACTTC,CASSLDGGASEQYF
TRBJ2-3,.,TRBV7-9,TRBD2,TGTGCCAGCAGCGTGGGACTAACTAGCACAGATACGCAGTATTTT,CASSVGLTSTDTQYF
TRBJ2-7,.,TRBV25-1,.,TGTGCCACGGAACAGGGTTACGAGCAGTACTTC,CATEQGYEQYF
TRBJ1-6,.,TRBV28,TRBD1,TGTGCCAGCAGGGACAGGGGGTTTTCACCCCTCCACTTT,CASRDRGFSPLHF
TRBJ2-7,.,TRBV7-9,.,TGTGCCAGCAGTTCAACAGGGATCGGGACCGACGAGCAGTACTTC,CASSSTGIGTDEQYF
TRBJ1-1,.,TRBV12-5,TRBD1,TGTGCTAGTGGTTTGGGAGGACAGGGGACGGGGGAAGCTTTCTTT,CASGLGGQGTGEAFF
TRBJ2-3,.,TRBV2,TRBD2,TGTGCCAGCAGTGCAGGGAGCGGGAGGTTGTCAGATACGCAGTATTTT,CASSAGSGRLSDTQYF
TRBJ1-1,once,TRBV2,TRBD1,TGTGCCAGCAGGGACAGGGAATTCACTGAAGCTTTCTTT,CASRDREFTEAFF
TRBJ1-6,.,TRBV6-1,.,TGTGCCAGCAGTGAAGCTAGGACTTCAAATTCACCCCTCCACTTT,CASSEARTSNSPLHF
TRBJ2-1,.,TRBV14,TRBD2,TGTGCCAGCAGCCATTTGTCTAGCGGGAGGAATGAGCAGTTCTTC,CASSHLSSGRNEQFF
TRBJ1-1,.,TRBV27,.,TGTGCCAGCAGCTGGGACTCTTATAGTGAAGCTTTCTTT,CASSWDSYSEAFF
TRBJ2-3,.,TRBV28,.,TGTGCCAGCACCTATGGGAGGATAAGATCAGATACGCAGTATTTT,CASTYGRIRSDTQYF
TRBJ2-7,.,TRBV2,TRBD2,TGTGCCAGCACCGGACTAGCGGGAGTTCTTCAGTACTTC,CASTGLAGVLQYF
TRBJ1-2,.,TRBV29-1,.,TGCAGCGTTGTAGCCGGCTATGGCTACACCTTC,CSVVAGYGYTF
TRBJ1-2,.,TRBV4-1,TRBD1,TGCGCCAGCAGCCCGACAGGGGACAACTATGGCTACACCTTC,CASSPTGDNYGYTF
TRBJ1-2,.,TRBV7-2,TRBD1,TGTGCCAGCAGCCCCAAGACAGGGGACTATGGCTACACCTTC,CASSPKTGDYGYTF
TRBJ2-2,.,TRBV5-1,TRBD2,TGCGCCAGCAGCTCAAGGACTAGCGGGAGGAGTTCCGGGGAGCTGTTTTTT,CASSSRTSGRSSGELFF
TRBJ2-1,.,TRBV29-1,.,TGCAGCGTTGGGGCAGGACCGGGGAACTCCTACAATGAGCAGTTCTTC,CSVGAGPGNSYNEQFF
TRBJ1-2,.,TRBV15,.,TGTGCCACCAGCAGAGATAGGGCGGGGGCTGGCTACACCTTC,CATSRDRAGAGYTF
TRBJ1-1,.,TRBV2,TRBD1,TGTGCCAGCAGCGCTCGGACAGGCCCAGGAGCTGAAGCTTTCTTT,CASSARTGPGAEAFF
TRBJ1-2,.,TRBV30,TRBD1,TGTGCCTGGTCCACCGGGACAGTGCGGCTACGGCGTGGCTACACCTTC,CAWSTGTVRLRRGYTF
TRBJ1-1,.,TRBV16,TRBD1,TGTGCCAGCAGCCGCGCAGGGGGAACTGAAGCTTTCTTT,CASSRAGGTEAFF
TRBJ2-5,.,TRBV9,.,TGTGCCAGCAGCCCAGGACAGCCCCCGGAGACCCAGTACTTC,CASSPGQPPETQYF
TRBJ2-7,.,TRBV6-6,.,TGTGCCAGCAGCCCTCAGCGGGCTACCTACGAGCAGTACTTC,CASSPQRATYEQYF
TRBJ2-7,.,TRBV9,.,TGTGCCAGCGACGGGGGAGGGCAGTACTTC,CASDGGGQYF
TRBJ2-5,.,TRBV28,.,TGTGCCAGCAGTCGGACTGTGAAAGAGACCCAGTACTTC,CASSRTVKETQYF
TRBJ1-1,.,TRBV19,TRBD1,TGTGCCAGTAGCCCTGGGACAGGGTTTTTCACTGAAGCTTTCTTT,CASSPGTGFFTEAFF
TRBJ1-5,.,TRBV5-1,.,TGCGCCAGCAGCTTTTCGGGCAATCAGCCCCAGCATTTT,CASSFSGNQPQHF
TRBJ2-2,.,TRBV30,.,TGTGCCTGGAGTGTACAGAGTACCGGGGAGCTGTTTTTT,CAWSVQSTGELFF
TRBJ2-5,few,TRBV5-6,.,TGTGCCAGCAGCGGGGCGCGAGAGACCCAGTACTTC,CASSGARETQYF
TRBJ2-7,.,TRBV4-2,TRBD2,TGTGCCAGCAGCCAACCTAGCGGAGCCTACGAGCAGTACTTC,CASSQPSGAYEQYF
TRBJ1-6,.,TRBV21-1,.,TGTGCCAGCAGCAAATTAAAGCCAGGCCTCGAGGGAAATTCACCCCTCCACTTT,CASSKLKPGLEGNSPLHF
TRBJ2-3,few,TRBV9,TRBD2,TGTGCCAGCAGCGTAGGGGTAGCGGGAGATGGAGATACGCAGTATTTT,CASSVGVAGDGDTQYF
TRBJ1-2,few,TRBV18,TRBD1,TGTGCCAGCTCACCCCAACGCGGGACAGAATTCTCCGGCTACACCTTC,CASSPQRGTEFSGYTF
TRBJ2-7,.,TRBV6-1,TRBD2,TGTGCCAGCAGTGAAGCCTCGTTCGTAGCGGGAGGGTACGAGCAGTACTTC,CASSEASFVAGGYEQYF
TRBJ1-1,.,TRBV28,TRBD1,TGTGCCAGCACTCGGACAGGAGGCACTGAAGCTTTCTTT,CASTRTGGTEAFF
TRBJ2-5,.,TRBV13,TRBD1,TGTGCCAGCAGCTCTTTACCCGGGACAGGTTATGAGACCCAGTACTTC,CASSSLPGTGYETQYF
TRBJ2-7,.,TRBV4-1,.,TGCGCCAGCAGCTTCCGCCCGACAGGTTCCTACGAGCAGTACTTC,CASSFRPTGSYEQYF
TRBJ1-2,.,TRBV2,.,TGTGCCAGCAGTGTTCGCAGGGCGGCTTCCATAGGGTATGGCTACACCTTC,CASSVRRAASIGYGYTF
TRBJ2-7,.,TRBV5-4,TRBD1,TGTGCCAGCAGCCCCACAGGGGGACACACCTACGAGCAGTACTTC,CASSPTGGHTYEQYF
TRBJ2-1,.,TRBV27,.,TGTGCCAGCAGTTTACAGGGAAACTCCTACAATGAGCAGTTCTTC,CASSLQGNSYNEQFF
TRBJ2-1,.,TRBV5-4,TRBD2,TGTGCCAGCAGCTTGGTCGGGACTAGCAATGAGCAGTTCTTC,CASSLVGTSNEQFF